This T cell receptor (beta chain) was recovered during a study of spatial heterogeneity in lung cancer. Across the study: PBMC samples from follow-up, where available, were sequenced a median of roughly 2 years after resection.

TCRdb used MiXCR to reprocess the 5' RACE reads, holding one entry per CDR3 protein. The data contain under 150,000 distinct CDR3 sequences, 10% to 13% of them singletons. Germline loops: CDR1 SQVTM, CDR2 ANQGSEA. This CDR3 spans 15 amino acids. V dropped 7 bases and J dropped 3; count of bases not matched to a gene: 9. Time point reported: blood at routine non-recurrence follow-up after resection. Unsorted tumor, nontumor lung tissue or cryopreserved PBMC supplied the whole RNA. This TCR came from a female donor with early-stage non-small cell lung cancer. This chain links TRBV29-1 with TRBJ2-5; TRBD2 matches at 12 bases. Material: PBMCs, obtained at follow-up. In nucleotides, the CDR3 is TGCAGCGCTGGGAGCTGGACTAGCGGGAAAGAGACCCAGTACTTC. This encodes CSAGSWTSGKETQYF.